The 15 T cell receptor beta chains below all came from one sample that was sequenced in a study of technical replicates of blood from several donors. Measured with immunoSEQ multiplex PCR; TCRdb has only the in-frame clones, and not every one. This sample carries some 80,000 clones, approximately 97% of them seen once, and the ten largest clones take approximately 0.3%. Source material: T cells isolated from PBMCs. These receptors originate from a human donor in good health.

Here the CDR3 reads CASSLGQGIYEQYF. The DNA of the CDR3 is TGTGCCAGCAGCTTAGGGCAGGGAATCTACGAGCAGTACTTC. The rearrangement joins TRBV13 to TRBJ2-7; D possibly corresponds to TRBD1 (5 bases). The germline gives CDR1 PRHDT, CDR2 FYEKMQ (reference sequence). Trimming cost V 0 bases and J 3 bases, with 9 bases left between them. The CDR3 has 14 amino acids.

V gene TRBV4-3 combines with J gene TRBJ2-3, with D perhaps matching TRBD1 (6 bases). This CDR3 contains 17 residues. Germline V CDR1 and CDR2: LGHNA, YSLEER. Deletions cut 0 bases from V and 4 bases from J, with 17 bases between. CDR3 bases: TGCGCCAGCAGCCAAGATCAGGGGCAGGTCGGGTCAGATACGCAGTATTTT. This gives the protein CASSQDQGQVGSDTQYF.

The rearrangement uses TRBV2 and TRBJ2-1, with TRBD2 identical over 11 bases. V dropped 8 bases and J dropped 4; count of bases not matched to a gene: 4. The CDR3 contains 14 residues. Germline V gene sequence: CDR1 SNHLY, CDR2 FYNNEI. CDR3 amino acids: CASLGTSGYNEQFF. CDR3 sequence (DNA): TGTGCCAGCCTAGGGACTAGCGGATACAATGAGCAGTTCTTC.

CDR3 sequence: CASSKDRGNQYGYTF. The CDR3 bases are TGTGCCAGCAGCAAGGACAGGGGGAACCAGTATGGCTACACCTTC. The rearrangement joins TRBV5-6 to TRBJ1-2, with 10 positions matching TRBD1. The V and J ends lost 4 bases and 5 bases, in that order; junction bases with no gene match: 8. The CDR3 sequence is 15 residues long. Per the germline V gene, CDR1 is SGHDT and CDR2 is YYEEEE.

V gene TRBV4-3 combines with J gene TRBJ2-7, with 8 bases that match TRBD2. Germline trimming cut 0 bases from V and 1 base from J; bases unmatched to any gene: 2. The germline CDR1 and CDR2 sequences are LGHNA and YSLEER. CDR3 length equals 15 residues. In DNA, the CDR3 is TGCGCCAGCAGCCAAGAGGCTAGCGGGTCCTACGAGCAGTACTTC. Its protein product is CASSQEASGSYEQYF.

This clone was picked up one time. The rearrangement joins TRBV28 to TRBJ2-5, with D maybe TRBD2 (6 bases). The CDR3 is made up of 14 amino acids. Trimming removed 4 bases from V and 1 base from J, with 10 bases in between. CDR1 is MDHEN and CDR2 is SYDVKM in the germline V gene. The CDR3 coding sequence is TGTGCCAGCAGTTACCGGGACTCCCAAGAGACCCAGTACTTC. Its protein is CASSYRDSQETQYF.

The CDR3 bases are TGTGCCACCGGGGGCAGGGAGGGCAGCACAGATACGCAGTATTTT. Residues: CATGGREGSTDTQYF. The chain links TRBV10-3 to TRBJ2-3; D is perhaps TRBD2 (7 bases). Deletions cut 10 bases from V and 0 bases from J, with 17 bases between. Germline lookup yields CDR1 ENHRY and CDR2 SYGVKD. CDR3 length: 15 residues.

This clone showed up just once. The chain employs TRBV28 and TRBJ2-7; D is ambiguous. The CDR3 length is 13 residues. Germline assignment: CDR1 MDHEN and CDR2 SYDVKM. Between the trimmed V and J ends, which lost 7 bases and 6 bases, there was a span of 16 bases. The DNA of the CDR3 is TGTGCCAGCATCCCCCCATCTGGGCCCGAGCAGTACTTC. Translating it yields CASIPPSGPEQYF. Complete variable domain (other parts from reference TRBV28 and TRBJ2-7): DVKVTQSSRYLVKRTGEKVFLECVQDMDHENMFWYRQDPGLGLRLIYFSYDVKMKEKGDIPEGYSVSREKKERFSLILESASTNQTSMYLCASIPPSGPEQYFGPGTRLTVT.

The chain is built from TRBV28 and TRBJ1-2; D is perhaps TRBD1 (6 bases). The V gene's germline CDR1 is MDHEN and CDR2 SYDVKM. The germline V and J ends were trimmed by 5 bases and 6 bases, with 28 bases remaining between them. The CDR3 has 18 residues. In DNA, the CDR3 is TGTGCCAGCAGTGCCTCCGGGACATTCCCTTTAATCGGGGATGGCTACACCTTC. It is translated as CASSASGTFPLIGDGYTF.

The chain is built from TRBV18 and TRBJ1-4; 7 bases line up with TRBD1. This CDR3 has 14 amino acids. J lost 5 bases, V lost 3 bases, and 3 bases had no gene match. The germline CDR1 and CDR2 sequences are KGHSH and LQKENI. The CDR3 spells CASSPGQENEKLFF. The CDR3 nucleotides read TGTGCCAGCTCACCCGGACAGGAGAATGAAAAACTGTTTTTT.

In this sample, this clone turned up once. The chain is built from TRBV6-1 and TRBJ1-1; D gene uncertain. This CDR3 spans 13 amino acids. Germline-derived CDR1 and CDR2 are MNHNS and SASEGT. Trimming cost V 5 bases and J 0 bases, with 7 bases left between them. CDR3: CASSPLLNTEAFF. CDR3 coding DNA: TGTGCCAGCAGTCCCCTCCTGAACACTGAAGCTTTCTTT.

J is TRBJ2-5 and V is TRBV5-6; TRBD1 aligns across 10 bases. CDR1 is SGHDT, CDR2 YYEEEE, per germline. The junction had 12 bases not matched to a gene; V was cut back by 3 bases and J by 4 bases. The CDR3 sequence is 17 residues long. The CDR3 is CASSSEGDRGWGETQYF. In DNA form, the CDR3 reads TGTGCCAGCAGCTCCGAGGGGGACAGGGGATGGGGAGAGACCCAGTACTTC.

The chain carries TRBV19 and TRBJ1-1; 7 nucleotides agree with TRBD1. The germline gives CDR1 LNHDA, CDR2 SQIVND (reference sequence). V lost 10 bases, J lost 0 bases, and 5 bases stayed unmatched. CDR3 length: 13 amino acids. CDR3 residues: CAIRDSMNTEAFF. In DNA, the CDR3 is TGTGCCATCCGGGACAGCATGAACACTGAAGCTTTCTTT.

The gene calls are TRBV30 and TRBJ1-2, with D possibly TRBD1 on 5 matching bases. The CDR3 is made up of 15 amino acids. Trimming shortened V by 1 base and J by 5 bases, and 17 bases separated the two germline ends. From germline, CDR1 is GTSNPN and CDR2 SVGIG (reference sequence). In nucleotides, the CDR3 is TGTGCCTGGAGTGCGGATCCCGGGACTGGTTATGGCTACACCTTC. Protein product: CAWSADPGTGYGYTF.

The V and J genes are TRBV28 and TRBJ2-1, with 8 bases fitting TRBD2. Germline assignment: CDR1 MDHEN and CDR2 SYDVKM. This CDR3 spans 15 amino acids. With 4 bases clipped from V and 0 bases from J, the junction kept 2 bases outside the gene matches. CDR3 protein: CASSSSGSSYNEQFF. As DNA, the CDR3 is TGTGCCAGCAGTTCGAGCGGGAGCTCCTACAATGAGCAGTTCTTC.